Given below is one T cell receptor beta chain in context. Antigen: not known. The CDR3 contains 13 residues. V gave up 5 bases and J gave up 4 bases, with 8 bases separating them. CDR1 and CDR2 from the germline V gene are SGHTA and FQGTGA. This sample was taken from a study of T-cell reconstitution after alpha-beta-depleted transplantation in children. The study's findings and limits: Reportedly, alpha-beta T cells present about two months post-transplant originated from several hundred expanded clones of graft origin. Diversity of TCRbeta at day 60 was high in some patients, arising from surviving recipient T cells and thymic progenitors. A year had passed since transplant, and T-cell counts and diversity by then came mostly from newly produced T cells.

Unique molecular identifiers were used in preparing the TCRbeta library. In TCRdb, the PCR reads were re-called with MiXCR into one record per CDR3 protein. The table records 90,000 to 100,000 distinct CDR3 sequences, about a quarter of them present only once. The chain recombines TRBV7-3 with TRBJ2-2; no firm D call. The sample was PBMCs, taken before TCRalphabeta/CD19-depleted stem cell transplant. The sequence came from a boy between 2 and 10 years old with acute lymphoblastic leukemia, due to receive a stem cell transplant. CDR3 nucleotide sequence: TGTGCCAGCAGCCCCCGTGTCACCGGGGAGCTGTTTTTT. Protein sequence: CASSPRVTGELFF.